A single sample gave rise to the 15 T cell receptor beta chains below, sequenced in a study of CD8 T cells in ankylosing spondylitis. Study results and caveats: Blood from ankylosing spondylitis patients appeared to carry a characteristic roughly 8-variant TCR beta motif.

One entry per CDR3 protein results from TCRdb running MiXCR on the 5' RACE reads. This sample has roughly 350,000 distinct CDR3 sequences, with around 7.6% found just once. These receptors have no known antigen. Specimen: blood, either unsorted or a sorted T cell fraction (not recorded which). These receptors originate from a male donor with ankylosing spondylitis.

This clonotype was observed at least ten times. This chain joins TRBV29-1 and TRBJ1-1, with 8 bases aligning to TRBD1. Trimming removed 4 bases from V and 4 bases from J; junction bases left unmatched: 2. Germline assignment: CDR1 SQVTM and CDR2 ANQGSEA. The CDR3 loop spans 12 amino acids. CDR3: CSVARGLTEAFF. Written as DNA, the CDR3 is TGCAGCGTTGCCAGGGGGCTCACTGAAGCTTTCTTT.

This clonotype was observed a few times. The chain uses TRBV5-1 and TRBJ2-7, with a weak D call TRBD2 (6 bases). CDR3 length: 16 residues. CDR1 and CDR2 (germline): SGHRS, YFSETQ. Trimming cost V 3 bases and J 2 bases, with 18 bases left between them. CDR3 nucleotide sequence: TGCGCCAGCAGCTCCTCAAAGGGTAGCGGCCCCTACGAGCAGTACTTC. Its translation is CASSSSKGSGPYEQYF.

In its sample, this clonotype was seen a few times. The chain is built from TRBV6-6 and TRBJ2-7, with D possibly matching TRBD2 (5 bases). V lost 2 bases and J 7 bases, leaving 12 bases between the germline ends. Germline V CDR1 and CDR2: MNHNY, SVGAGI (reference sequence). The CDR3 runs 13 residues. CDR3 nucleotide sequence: TGTGCCAGCAGTTACGAGGGAAGCTTAGAGCAGTACTTC. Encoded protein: CASSYEGSLEQYF.

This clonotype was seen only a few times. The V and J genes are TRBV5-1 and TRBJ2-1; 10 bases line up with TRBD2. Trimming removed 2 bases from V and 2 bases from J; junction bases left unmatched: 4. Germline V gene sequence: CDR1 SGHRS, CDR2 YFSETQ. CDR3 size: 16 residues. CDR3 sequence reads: CASSLPTSGTYNEQFF. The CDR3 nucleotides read TGCGCCAGCAGCTTACCAACTAGCGGGACCTACAATGAGCAGTTCTTC.

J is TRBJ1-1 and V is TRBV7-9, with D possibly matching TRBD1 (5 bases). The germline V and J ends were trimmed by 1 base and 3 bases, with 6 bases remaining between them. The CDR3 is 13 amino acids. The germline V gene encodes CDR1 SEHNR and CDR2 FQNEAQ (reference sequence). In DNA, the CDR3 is TGTGCCAGCAGCTTAGTGACAGACACTGAAGCTTTCTTT. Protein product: CASSLVTDTEAFF.

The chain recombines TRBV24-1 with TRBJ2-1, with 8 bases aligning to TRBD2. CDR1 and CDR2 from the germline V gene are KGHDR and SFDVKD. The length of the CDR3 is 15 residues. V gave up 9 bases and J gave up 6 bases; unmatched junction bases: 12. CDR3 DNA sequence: TGTGCCACCGAAGGGGGAGCGGGAGCGTCCAATGAGCAGTTCTTC. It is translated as CATEGGAGASNEQFF.

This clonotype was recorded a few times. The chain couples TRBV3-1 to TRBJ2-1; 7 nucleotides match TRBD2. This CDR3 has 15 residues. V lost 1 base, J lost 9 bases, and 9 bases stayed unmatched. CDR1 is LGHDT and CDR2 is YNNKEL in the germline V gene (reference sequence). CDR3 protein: CASSQARTSSSEQFF. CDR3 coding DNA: TGTGCCAGCAGCCAAGCTAGGACTAGTTCTAGTGAGCAGTTCTTC.

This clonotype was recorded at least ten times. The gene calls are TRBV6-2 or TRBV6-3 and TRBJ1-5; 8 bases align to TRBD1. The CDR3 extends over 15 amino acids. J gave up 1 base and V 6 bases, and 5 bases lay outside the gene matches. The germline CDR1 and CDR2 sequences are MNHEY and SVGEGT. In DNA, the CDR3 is TGTGCCAGCAGAAAGACAGGGGAGAGCAATCAGCCCCAGCATTTT. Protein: CASRKTGESNQPQHF.

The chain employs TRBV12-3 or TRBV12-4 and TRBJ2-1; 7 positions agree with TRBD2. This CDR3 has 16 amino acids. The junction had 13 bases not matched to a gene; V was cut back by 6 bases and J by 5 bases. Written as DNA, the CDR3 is TGTGCCAGCAGCTCCGGGGGGAGGAATCTTAACAATGAGCAGTTCTTC. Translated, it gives CASSSGGRNLNNEQFF.

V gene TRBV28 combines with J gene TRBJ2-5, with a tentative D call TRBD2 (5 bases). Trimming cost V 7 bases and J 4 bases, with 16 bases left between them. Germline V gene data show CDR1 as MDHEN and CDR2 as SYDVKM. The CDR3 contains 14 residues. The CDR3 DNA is TGTGCCAGCAAGCGGAACAATGTGGCAGAGACCCAGTACTTC. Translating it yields CASKRNNVAETQYF.

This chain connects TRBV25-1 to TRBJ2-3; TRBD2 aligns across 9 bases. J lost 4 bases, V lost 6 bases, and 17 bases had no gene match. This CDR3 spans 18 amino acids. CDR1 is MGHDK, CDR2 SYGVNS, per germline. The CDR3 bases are TGTGCCAGCAGCGGAATCGGGCTAGCGGGAAGTAGGGCAGATACGCAGTATTTT. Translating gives CASSGIGLAGSRADTQYF.

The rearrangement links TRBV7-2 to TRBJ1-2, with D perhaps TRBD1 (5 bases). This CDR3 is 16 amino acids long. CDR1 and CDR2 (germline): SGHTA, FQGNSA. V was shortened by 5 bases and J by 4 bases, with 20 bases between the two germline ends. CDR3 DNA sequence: TGTGCCAGCAGCCAAAGCACAGGCCCCTCGGGCTATGGCTACACCTTC. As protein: CASSQSTGPSGYGYTF.

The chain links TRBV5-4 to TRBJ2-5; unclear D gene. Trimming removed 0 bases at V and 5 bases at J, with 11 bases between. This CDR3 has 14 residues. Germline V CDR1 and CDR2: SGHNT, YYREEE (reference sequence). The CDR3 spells CASSLEIGRETQYF. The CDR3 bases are TGTGCCAGCAGCTTGGAAATAGGCCGTGAGACCCAGTACTTC.

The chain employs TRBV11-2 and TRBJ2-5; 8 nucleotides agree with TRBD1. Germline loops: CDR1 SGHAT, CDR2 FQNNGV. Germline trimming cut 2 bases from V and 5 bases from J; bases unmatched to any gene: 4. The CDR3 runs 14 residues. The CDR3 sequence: CASSLPRGQETQYF. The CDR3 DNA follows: TGTGCCAGCAGCTTACCCAGGGGGCAGGAGACCCAGTACTTC.

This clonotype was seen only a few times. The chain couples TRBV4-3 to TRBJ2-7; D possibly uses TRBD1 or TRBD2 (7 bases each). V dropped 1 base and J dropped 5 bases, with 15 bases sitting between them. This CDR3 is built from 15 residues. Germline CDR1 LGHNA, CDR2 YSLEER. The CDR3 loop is CASSQVTQGRDEQYF. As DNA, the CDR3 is TGCGCCAGCAGCCAAGTTACACAGGGGAGGGACGAGCAGTACTTC.